A single sample gave rise to the 32 T cell receptor beta chains below, sequenced in a study of graft-versus-host responses after intestinal transplantation. The antigens of these receptors remain unknown. Method: immunoSEQ multiplex PCR; TCRdb's copy keeps in-frame clones and lacks some. The sample lists fewer than 110,000 clones; roughly 93% were seen once. Sequenced material: unstimulated CD8+ T cells sorted from spleen or lymph node cells, taken before intestinal transplant. The source is a human donor who received an intestinal transplant.

The genes are TRBV7-8 and TRBJ2-3, with 9 bases fitting TRBD2. This CDR3 has 16 amino acids. Germline V gene data show CDR1 as SGHVS and CDR2 as FQNEAQ. With 1 base clipped from V and 2 bases from J, the junction kept 4 bases outside the gene matches. CDR3 protein: CASSLVRGGPTDTQYF. The CDR3 nucleotides read TGTGCCAGCAGCTTAGTGCGGGGGGGCCCCACAGATACGCAGTATTTT.

The V gene is TRBV5-4, the J gene TRBJ2-6, with 11 bases fitting TRBD1. The ends lost 2 bases at V and 0 bases at J; junction bases unmatched: 1. The CDR3 sequence is 17 residues long. The germline CDR1 and CDR2 sequences are SGHNT and YYREEE (reference sequence). DNA of the CDR3: TGTGCCAGCAGCTTAGGGACAGGGGGCTCTGGGGCCAACGTCCTGACTTTC. The encoded protein is CASSLGTGGSGANVLTF. Supplemented by reference TRBV5-4 and TRBJ2-6, the full variable domain reads ETGVTQSPTHLIKTRGQQVTLRCSSQSGHNTVSWYQQALGQGPQFIFQYYREEENGRGNFPPRFSGLQFPNYSSELNVNALELDDSALYLCASSLGTGGSGANVLTFGAGSRLTVL.

The chain recombines TRBV11-2 with TRBJ2-7; tentative D call: TRBD2 (5 bases). CDR3 length: 14 amino acids. The V gene's germline CDR1 is SGHAT and CDR2 FQNNGV. V was shortened by 6 bases and J by 4 bases, with 16 bases between the two germline ends. The CDR3 sequence: CASRPIGSGYEQYF. Here the CDR3 DNA reads TGTGCCAGCAGACCAATAGGGAGCGGTTACGAGCAGTACTTC.

The chain couples TRBV11-1 to TRBJ2-5; D is possibly TRBD1 (6 bases). The DNA matches TRBJ2-7 better at its end, which makes the J call doubtful. CDR3 length equals 15 residues. Germline V gene data show CDR1 as SGHAT and CDR2 as FQDESV (reference sequence). Here the CDR3 DNA reads TGTGCCAGCAGCCTTTTTACGGACAGCTCCTACGAGCAGTACTTC. Translating it yields CASSLFTDSSYEQYF.

The chain combines TRBV27 with TRBJ2-5, with 7 bases fitting TRBD2. Trimming took 6 bases from V and 9 from J; bases not matched to a gene: 7. The germline V gene has CDR1 MNHEY and CDR2 SMNVEV (reference sequence). The CDR3 is made up of 12 amino acids. This CDR3 reads CASSPFGGAQYF. CDR3 coding DNA: TGTGCCAGCAGCCCCTTTGGGGGGGCCCAGTACTTC.

This chain joins TRBV4-1 and TRBJ1-2; D perhaps matches TRBD1 (5 bases). The V and J ends lost 1 base and 4 bases respectively, with 16 bases between them. The CDR3 loop spans 16 amino acids. Germline V gives CDR1 MGHRA, CDR2 YSYEKL. The CDR3: CASSQAVQGLFYGYTF. As DNA, the CDR3 is TGCGCCAGCAGCCAAGCGGTCCAGGGACTATTCTATGGCTACACCTTC.

The chain uses TRBV10-3 and TRBJ2-5; D is ambiguous. The CDR3 runs 14 residues. The V gene lost 2 bases and the J gene lost 5 bases, with 12 bases spanning the gap. CDR1 is ENHRY and CDR2 is SYGVKD in the germline V gene. CDR3 DNA: TGTGCCATCAGTGAGGAGTACGGGTGGGAGACCCAGTACTTC. The encoded protein is CAISEEYGWETQYF.

This sequence joins TRBV5-4 and TRBJ2-3; possibly TRBD1 or TRBD2 for D (5 bases each). Trimming removed 10 bases from V and 3 bases from J, with 15 bases in between. The CDR3 runs to 13 residues. Germline V gives CDR1 SGHNT, CDR2 YYREEE (reference sequence). The CDR3 protein is CAGEGLGTDTQYF. CDR3 coding DNA: TGTGCCGGAGAGGGGTTAGGGACAGATACGCAGTATTTT.

The chain employs TRBV29-1 and TRBJ2-5, with 8 bases aligning to TRBD1. The CDR3 consists of 12 residues. CDR1 and CDR2 (germline): SQVTM, ANQGSEA. Losses at the gene ends were 5 bases for V and 4 bases for J; bases not matched to a gene: 3. The CDR3 reads CSVTGTGETQYF. The CDR3 region has the DNA TGCAGCGTTACTGGGACAGGAGAGACCCAGTACTTC.

This clone occurred a few times. This rearrangement joins TRBV4-1 to TRBJ2-7; 7 positions match TRBD1. Germline assignment: CDR1 MGHRA and CDR2 YSYEKL. This CDR3 region has 15 residues. V gave up 1 base and J gave up 2 bases; unmatched junction bases: 5. The CDR3 spells CASSQGQGTPYEQYF. CDR3 nucleotide sequence: TGCGCCAGCAGCCAAGGACAGGGAACGCCCTACGAGCAGTACTTC.

The genes are TRBV6-1 and TRBJ2-1; TRBD1 matches 7 bases. Unmatched junction bases numbered 11, after V lost 9 bases and J lost 6 bases. The CDR3 totals 14 residues. Germline CDR1 reads MNHNS; CDR2 reads SASEGT. CDR3 loop: CASSRGRGGNEQFF. The CDR3 nucleotides are TGTGCCAGTTCTAGGGGGCGAGGGGGCAATGAGCAGTTCTTC.

The chain carries TRBV19 and TRBJ2-3; TRBD2 aligns across 12 bases. J was trimmed by 1 base and V by 5 bases; bases with no gene match: 7. CDR1 is LNHDA and CDR2 is SQIVND in the germline V gene (reference sequence). The CDR3 is 17 amino acids. CDR3 amino acids: CASSWSSGGAGTDTQYF. The CDR3 nucleotides read TGTGCCAGTAGTTGGTCTAGCGGGGGGGCAGGCACAGATACGCAGTATTTT.

V gene TRBV2 combines with J gene TRBJ2-2; 9 nucleotides match TRBD2. The CDR3 totals 15 residues. Germline V gene sequence: CDR1 SNHLY, CDR2 FYNNEI. Trimming cost V 2 bases and J 9 bases; bases outside gene matches: 7. The CDR3 coding sequence is TGTGCCAGCAGTGAATGGGGCGGGGGGGCCCGGGAGCTGTTTTTT. It specifies CASSEWGGGARELFF.

The chain recombines TRBV18 with TRBJ2-7; D is unresolved. Per the germline V gene, CDR1 is KGHSH and CDR2 is LQKENI. This CDR3 comprises 11 residues. Trimming removed 6 bases at V and 7 bases at J, with 10 bases between. DNA for the CDR3: TGTGCCAGCTCCACGTCTGGAGAGCAGTACTTC. Its protein is CASSTSGEQYF.

The chain couples TRBV29-1 to TRBJ2-2; TRBD2 aligns across 9 bases. CDR1 is SQVTM and CDR2 is ANQGSEA in the germline V gene. This CDR3 has 14 amino acids. Trimming removed 7 bases from V and 5 bases from J; junction bases left unmatched: 8. The CDR3 DNA reads TGCAGCGCCGTCGGCGGGGGGGCAACCGGGGAGCTGTTTTTT. It is translated as CSAVGGGATGELFF.

The CDR3 is CAWSVGQGFDEQYF. In DNA, the CDR3 is TGTGCCTGGAGTGTAGGACAGGGGTTCGACGAGCAGTACTTC. The chain links TRBV30 to TRBJ2-7, with 9 bases fitting TRBD1. CDR3 size: 14 residues. Germline V gene lookup returns CDR1 GTSNPN and CDR2 SVGIG (reference sequence). V lost 0 bases to trimming and J lost 5 bases; unmatched junction nucleotides: 5. The variable domain in full, with the rest retrieved from reference TRBV30 and TRBJ2-7, is SQTIHQWPATLVQPVGSPLSLECTVEGTSNPNLYWYRQAAGRGLQLLFYSVGIGQISSEVPQNLSASRPQDRQFILSSKKLLLSDSGFYLCAWSVGQGFDEQYFGPGTRLTVT.

This chain joins TRBV6-6 and TRBJ2-7, with D uncertain. The ends were cut back, 7 bases at V and 1 base at J, with 5 bases in the middle. CDR1 is MNHNY, CDR2 SVGAGI, per germline (reference sequence). The CDR3 covers 11 residues. CDR3 coding DNA: TGTGCCAGCACTAAATCCTACGAGCAGTACTTC. Amino acid sequence: CASTKSYEQYF.

The chain couples TRBV6-5 to TRBJ2-1; D is perhaps TRBD1 or TRBD2 (6 bases each). Trimming took off 10 bases at V and 12 bases at J, with 16 bases between the two ends. There are 11 residues in the CDR3. CDR1 is MNHEY and CDR2 is SVGAGI in the germline V gene. This chain's CDR3 is CATLGGLGQFF. The CDR3 DNA reads as TGTGCCACCTTAGGGGGGTTGGGGCAGTTCTTC.

The chain employs TRBV12-5 and TRBJ1-2; 7 bases match TRBD1. Germline CDR1 is LGHNT and CDR2 is FRNRAP. The junction had 7 bases not matched to a gene; V was cut back by 1 base and J by 8 bases. The CDR3 runs 14 residues. CDR3 residues: CASGLGTGDTGYTF. The CDR3 DNA reads TGTGCTAGTGGTTTGGGAACAGGGGATACAGGCTACACCTTC. Supplemented by reference TRBV12-5 and TRBJ1-2, the full variable domain reads DARVTQTPRHKVTEMGQEVTMRCQPILGHNTVFWYRQTMMQGLELLAYFRNRAPLDDSGMPKDRFSAEMPDATLATLKIQPSEPRDSAVYFCASGLGTGDTGYTFGSGTRLTVV.

The chain has TRBV7-9 and TRBJ2-7, with 9 bases that match TRBD1. The V segment lost 4 bases and the J segment 6 bases; nucleotides outside the gene matches: 10. Germline lookup yields CDR1 SEHNR and CDR2 FQNEAQ (reference sequence). This CDR3 has 15 residues. The CDR3 spells CASSYSTGTGIEQYF. The DNA of the CDR3 is TGTGCCAGCAGCTACTCAACCGGGACAGGGATCGAGCAGTACTTC.

J is TRBJ1-6 and V is TRBV10-1, with D tentatively TRBD1 (5 bases). V dropped 1 base and J dropped 7 bases, with 11 bases sitting between them. This CDR3 has 15 residues. Germline CDR1 WNHNN, CDR2 SYGVQD (reference sequence). CDR3 in amino acids: CASSEYAGMNSPLHF. Written as DNA, the CDR3 is TGCGCCAGCAGTGAGTACGCAGGGATGAATTCACCCCTCCACTTT.

The genes are TRBV7-8 and TRBJ2-3; perhaps D is TRBD1 or TRBD2 (6 bases each). CDR1 is SGHVS and CDR2 is FQNEAQ in the germline V gene. CDR3 length: 17 residues. V dropped 6 bases and J dropped 6 bases, with 25 bases sitting between them. The CDR3 nucleotides are TGTGCCAGCAGGGGCGCGATTGACGGGGGCCACTCCGATACGCAGTATTTT. As protein: CASRGAIDGGHSDTQYF.

The chain is built from TRBV7-2 and TRBJ2-1; D possibly matches TRBD1 or TRBD2 (5 bases each). Deletions cut 8 bases from V and 0 bases from J, with 11 bases between. The CDR3 extends over 14 amino acids. CDR1 SGHTA and CDR2 FQGNSA come from the germline V gene. DNA of the CDR3: TGTGCCAGCTGTGGGACCTACTCCTACAATGAGCAGTTCTTC. Its protein is CASCGTYSYNEQFF.

This chain uses TRBV7-7 with TRBJ2-7; TRBD1 agrees at 10 bases. J gave up 4 bases and V 5 bases, and 2 bases lay outside the gene matches. This CDR3 comprises 13 residues. Looked up from germline, CDR1 is SSHAT and CDR2 is FNYEAQ (reference sequence). For the CDR3, the DNA is TGTGCCAGCAGCCCGGGACAGGGGTACGAGCAGTACTTC. This gives the protein CASSPGQGYEQYF.

CDR3 coding DNA: TGTGCCAGCAGCTTAGAGGCTAGCGGGGGGGCCCCAGATACGCAGTATTTT. Residues: CASSLEASGGAPDTQYF. The chain links TRBV11-2 to TRBJ2-3, with 12 bases identical to TRBD2. Trimming removed 0 bases from V and 4 bases from J; junction bases left unmatched: 5. Germline V gives CDR1 SGHAT, CDR2 FQNNGV. This CDR3 comprises 17 residues. The full variable domain, in which reference TRBV11-2 and TRBJ2-3 provide the parts outside the CDR3, is EAGVAQSPRYKIIEKRQSVAFWCNPISGHATLYWYQQILGQGPKLLIQFQNNGVVDDSQLPKDRFSAERLKGVDSTLKIQPAKLEDSAVYLCASSLEASGGAPDTQYFGPGTRLTVL.

The gene calls are TRBV27 and TRBJ1-1, with a tentative D call TRBD1 (6 bases). Trimming shortened V by 0 bases and J by 11 bases, and 13 bases separated the two germline ends. The CDR3 length is 13 residues. Per germline, CDR1 MNHEY and CDR2 SMNVEV (reference sequence). CDR3 sequence: CASSLSAGEGAFF. Here the CDR3 DNA reads TGTGCCAGCAGTTTATCGGCAGGGGAGGGGGCTTTCTTT.

This chain uses TRBV27 with TRBJ2-4; TRBD2 aligns across 9 bases. The V and J ends lost 3 bases and 0 bases, in that order; junction bases with no gene match: 3. This CDR3 contains 16 residues. The germline V gene encodes CDR1 MNHEY and CDR2 SMNVEV (reference sequence). The CDR3 region has the DNA TGTGCCAGCAGTTTTAGCGGGAGTCTAGCCAAAAACATTCAGTACTTC. Protein product: CASSFSGSLAKNIQYF.

Points on this clone: Other DNA sequences within the sample encode an identical CDR3. The rearrangement uses TRBV19 and TRBJ1-1; no clear D gene. With 1 base removed from V and 1 base from J, the gap between germline ends came to 4 bases. This CDR3 has 13 residues. Germline V CDR1 and CDR2: LNHDA, SQIVND (reference sequence). In DNA form, the CDR3 reads TGTGCCAGTAGTATAGCTACGAACACTGAAGCTTTCTTT. It is translated as CASSIATNTEAFF.

In nucleotides, the CDR3 is TGCAGCGTCCTGACTAGCGGGGGGGCCGGGGTCGGGGAGCTGTTTTTT. Its protein product is CSVLTSGGAGVGELFF. V and J are TRBV29-1 and TRBJ2-2; 14 nucleotides match TRBD2. CDR1 and CDR2 (germline): SQVTM, ANQGSEA. The V gene end was trimmed by 6 bases and the J gene end by 7 bases; junction bases not matched to a gene: 10. CDR3 size: 16 residues.

This rearrangement joins TRBV6-1 to TRBJ2-7; D gene unclear. This CDR3 is built from 11 residues. Germline V gives CDR1 MNHNS, CDR2 SASEGT. V lost 7 bases and J 4 bases, leaving 8 bases between the germline ends. CDR3 sequence: CASILGYEQYF. CDR3 in DNA: TGTGCCAGCATCTTGGGTTACGAGCAGTACTTC.

The rearrangement links TRBV27 to TRBJ1-1, with TRBD1 matching over 9 bases. The trim removed 4 bases at V and 5 bases at J, leaving 8 bases unmatched. Germline lookup yields CDR1 MNHEY and CDR2 SMNVEV (reference sequence). The CDR3 loop spans 15 amino acids. Here the CDR3 reads CASSSSGTGPTEAFF. For the CDR3, the DNA is TGTGCCAGCAGTTCCTCCGGGACAGGGCCGACTGAAGCTTTCTTT.

The chain has TRBV7-7 and TRBJ2-1; TRBD1 agrees at 7 bases. The germline CDR1 and CDR2 sequences are SSHAT and FNYEAQ (reference sequence). Losses at the gene ends were 5 bases for V and 5 bases for J; bases not matched to a gene: 9. The CDR3 extends over 15 amino acids. CDR3 sequence reads: CASSANRDRDNEQFF. CDR3 nucleotide sequence: TGTGCCAGCAGCGCAAACCGGGACAGAGACAATGAGCAGTTCTTC.